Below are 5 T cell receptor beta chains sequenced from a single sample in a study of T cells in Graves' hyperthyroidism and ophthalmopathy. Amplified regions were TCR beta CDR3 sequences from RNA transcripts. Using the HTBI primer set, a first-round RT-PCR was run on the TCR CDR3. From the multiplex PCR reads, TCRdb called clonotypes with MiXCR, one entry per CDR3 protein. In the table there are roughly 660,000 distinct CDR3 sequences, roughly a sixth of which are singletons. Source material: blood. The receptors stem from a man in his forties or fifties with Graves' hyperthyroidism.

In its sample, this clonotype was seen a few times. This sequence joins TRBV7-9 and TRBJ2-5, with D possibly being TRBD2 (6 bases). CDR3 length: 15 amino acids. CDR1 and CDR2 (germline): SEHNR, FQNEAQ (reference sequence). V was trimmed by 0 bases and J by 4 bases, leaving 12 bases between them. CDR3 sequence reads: CASSLAVTSLETQYF. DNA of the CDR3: TGTGCCAGCAGCTTAGCCGTGACTAGTCTAGAGACCCAGTACTTC. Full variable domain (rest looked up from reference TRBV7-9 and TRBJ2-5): DTGVSQNPRHKITKRGQNVTFRCDPISEHNRLYWYRQTLGQGPEFLTYFQNEAQLEKSRLLSDRFSAERPKGSFSTLEIQRTEQGDSAMYLCASSLAVTSLETQYFGPGTRLLVL.

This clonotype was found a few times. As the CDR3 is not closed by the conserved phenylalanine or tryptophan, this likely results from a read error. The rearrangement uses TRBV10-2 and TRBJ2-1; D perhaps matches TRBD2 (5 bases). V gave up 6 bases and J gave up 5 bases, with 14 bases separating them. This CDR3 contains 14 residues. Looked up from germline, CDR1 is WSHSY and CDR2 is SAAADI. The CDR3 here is CASSRGALNNEQFS. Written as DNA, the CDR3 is TGCGCCAGCAGCCGGGGAGCCTTAAACAATGAGCAGTTCTCC.

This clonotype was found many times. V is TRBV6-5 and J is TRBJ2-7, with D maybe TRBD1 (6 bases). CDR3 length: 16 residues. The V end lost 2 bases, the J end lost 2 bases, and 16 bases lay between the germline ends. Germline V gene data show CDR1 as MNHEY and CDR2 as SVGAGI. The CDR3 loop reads CASSYEKDRTTYEQYF. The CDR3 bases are TGTGCCAGCAGTTACGAAAAAGACAGGACCACCTACGAGCAGTACTTC.

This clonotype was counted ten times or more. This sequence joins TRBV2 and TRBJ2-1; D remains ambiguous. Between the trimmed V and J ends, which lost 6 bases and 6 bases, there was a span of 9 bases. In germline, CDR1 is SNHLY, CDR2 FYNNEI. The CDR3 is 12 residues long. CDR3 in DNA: TGTGCCAGCAGCTTTAGCCGCAATGAGCAGTTCTTC. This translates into CASSFSRNEQFF.

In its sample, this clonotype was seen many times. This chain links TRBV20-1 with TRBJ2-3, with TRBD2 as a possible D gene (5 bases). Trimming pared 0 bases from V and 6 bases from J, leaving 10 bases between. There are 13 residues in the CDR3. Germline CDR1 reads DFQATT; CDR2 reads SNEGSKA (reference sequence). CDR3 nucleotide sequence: TGCAGTGCTAGAGATCCTAGCCTGGATACGCAGTATTTT. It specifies CSARDPSLDTQYF.